Detailed here is one T cell receptor beta chain. The CDR3 loop spans 13 amino acids. CDR1 GTSNPN and CDR2 SVGIG come from the germline V gene (reference sequence). Trimming stripped 0 bases from V and 6 bases from J, with 11 bases between. The record originates from a study of cytomegalovirus exposure and HLA in healthy donors. Study details: Unique TCRs from HLA-typed donors, 85 million to 100 million of them, were held in an early data release.

Vbeta (60) and Jbeta (13) primers were used in the PCR. As handled by the study authors: A later analysis counted 65 million to 90 million unique TCR beta chains, around 10 million shared. TCRdb's table, derived via immunoSEQ multiplex PCR, lists solely in-frame clones and lacks some. V, J and clone size are those of that table, while D and trimming were read from the DNA. The sample has about 98,000 clones, under 85% seen once; the top ten hold 10% to 11%. Sequenced input: PBMCs. This sequence joins TRBV30 and TRBJ1-1; D uncertain. This sequence was found in a man younger than 35 in good health and CMV-seropositive. For the CDR3, the DNA is TGTGCCTGGAGTGTAGCTCGAACGGCTGAAGCTTTCTTT. Its translation is CAWSVARTAEAFF.